This is a list of T cell receptor beta chains from one sample in a study of T-cell memory formation after mild COVID-19. TCRdb used MiXCR to reprocess the 5' RACE reads, holding one entry per CDR3 protein. The profile shows approximately 300,000 distinct CDR3 sequences, roughly 8.2% of them singletons. Material: PBMCs or a T cell subset sorted from them (not recorded which). The source of these receptors is a man between 18 and 35 years old who had mild COVID-19 (a few samples of this study predate the infection). Cell type and time point are not known. CDR3s include the opening cysteine and the closing phenylalanine or tryptophan. Each record gives: V gene, J gene, D gene, clone size, CDR3 DNA, CDR3 protein. The D gene is left open where the match is weak. Clone size is given for some rows only: seen once, a few or many times, or a class if the clone is expanded.

V: TRBV7-2
J: TRBJ2-5
D: .
size: many
DNA: TGTGCCAGCAGCTCCTGGATGACTTCCCAAGAGACCCAGTACTTC
CDR3: CASSSWMTSQETQYF

V: TRBV27
J: TRBJ2-1
D: .
size: few
DNA: TGTGCCAGCAGTTTAGCCGGGGGAGGCCGGTTGAATGAGCAGTTCTTC
CDR3: CASSLAGGGRLNEQFF

V: TRBV10-3
J: TRBJ2-3
D: TRBD1
size: few
DNA: TGTGCCATCAGTGACAGGGGGCAAGATACGCAGTATTTT
CDR3: CAISDRGQDTQYF

V: TRBV15
J: TRBJ2-3
D: .
size: many
DNA: TGTGCCACCAGCAAAAGGGTAAAGTTTACGCAGTATTTT
CDR3: CATSKRVKFTQYF

V: TRBV27
J: TRBJ1-4
D: TRBD1
size: once
DNA: TGTGCCAGCACTCCTAGTGGGACAGGGGGAAATAGGGAAAAACTGTTTTTT
CDR3: CASTPSGTGGNREKLFF

V: TRBV20-1
J: TRBJ2-5
D: TRBD2
size: many
DNA: TGCAGTGCTAGCGGGGGGGTTGAAGAGACCCAGTACTTC
CDR3: CSASGGVEETQYF

V: TRBV4-2
J: TRBJ2-5
D: .
size: .
DNA: TGTGCCAGCAGCCAAGAAGGCACCGGGGGCGGGGAGACCCAGTACTTC
CDR3: CASSQEGTGGGETQYF

V: TRBV20-1
J: TRBJ2-5
D: .
size: .
DNA: TGCAGTGCTAGAGATAGCTCAGCAAAAGAGACCCAGTACTTC
CDR3: CSARDSSAKETQYF

V: TRBV5-1
J: TRBJ1-2
D: TRBD1
size: few
DNA: TGCGCCAGCAGCTTGGCCGGGACAGGGTTGGATGGCTACACCTTC
CDR3: CASSLAGTGLDGYTF

V: TRBV12-3/TRBV12-4
J: TRBJ1-4
D: .
size: .
DNA: TGTGCCAGCAGTTCGGGGACTAATGAAAAACTGTTTTTT
CDR3: CASSSGTNEKLFF

V: TRBV6-6
J: TRBJ1-5
D: .
size: many
DNA: TGTGCCAGCAGTTACTCGAGAGATCAGCCCCAGCATTTT
CDR3: CASSYSRDQPQHF

V: TRBV7-3
J: TRBJ1-1
D: .
size: few
DNA: TGTGCCAGCAGCTTAATTGGAGGGTTAGGGTCTGAAGCTTTCTTT
CDR3: CASSLIGGLGSEAFF

V: TRBV6-5
J: TRBJ1-3
D: .
size: few
DNA: TGTGCCAGCAGTCCACCCTCGGGGCCAGAAGGGAACACCATATATTTT
CDR3: CASSPPSGPEGNTIYF

V: TRBV2
J: TRBJ1-2
D: .
size: .
DNA: TGTGCCAGCAGTGACACAGGGCCCTCGACGTGGGGACTCTTC
CDR3: CASSDTGPSTWGLF

V: TRBV6-1
J: TRBJ2-5
D: .
size: .
DNA: TGTGCCAGCACGCAGGGGAAGACCCAGTACTTC
CDR3: CASTQGKTQYF

V: TRBV5-1
J: TRBJ2-6
D: .
size: .
DNA: TGCGCCAGCCTACAGGGCGCTGGGGCCAACGTCCTGACTTTC
CDR3: CASLQGAGANVLTF

V: TRBV7-6
J: TRBJ2-7
D: .
size: many
DNA: TGTGCCAGCAGTCGGAACCCAAAGACCTACGAGCAGTACTTC
CDR3: CASSRNPKTYEQYF

V: TRBV4-3
J: TRBJ2-7
D: .
size: many
DNA: TGCGCCAGCAGCCAAGACTGGAGAGGGACCTACGAGCAGTACTTC
CDR3: CASSQDWRGTYEQYF

V: TRBV6-6
J: TRBJ2-4
D: TRBD1
size: few
DNA: TGTGCCAGCAGTAAGACAGGGGGCGGAGTGGTCAAAAACATTCAGTACTTC
CDR3: CASSKTGGGVVKNIQYF

V: TRBV3-1
J: TRBJ2-4
D: .
size: .
DNA: TGTGCCAGCAGCCAAGTAGTGGGGCGCCTCTCAGCTCTTCAGTACTTC
CDR3: CASSQVVGRLSALQYF

V: TRBV12-3/TRBV12-4
J: TRBJ2-1
D: .
size: many
DNA: TGTGCCAGCAGTCTCAGAGACAATGAGCAGTTCTTC
CDR3: CASSLRDNEQFF

V: TRBV7-9
J: TRBJ2-1
D: TRBD2
size: .
DNA: TGTGCCAGCAGGGACCTGGGACTAGCCCTCAATGAGCAGTTCTTC
CDR3: CASRDLGLALNEQFF

V: TRBV14
J: TRBJ2-2
D: .
size: few
DNA: TGTGCCAGCAGCCAAGCTGGGGGAACCGGGGAGCTGTTTTTT
CDR3: CASSQAGGTGELFF

V: TRBV7-2
J: TRBJ1-6
D: .
size: .
DNA: TGTGCCAGCAGCTCCTTGGGCGGGAATAATTCACCCCTCCACTTT
CDR3: CASSSLGGNNSPLHF

V: TRBV7-6
J: TRBJ2-5
D: .
size: few
DNA: TGTGCCAGCAGCTTAGGCGGCGGGACCACCAAAGAGACCCAGTACTTC
CDR3: CASSLGGGTTKETQYF

V: TRBV4-1
J: TRBJ2-5
D: .
size: few
DNA: TGCGCCAGCAGCCAAGTCTTTGAGTCCGGAGAGACCCAGTACTTC
CDR3: CASSQVFESGETQYF

V: TRBV6-5
J: TRBJ1-2
D: .
size: many
DNA: TGTGCCAGCAGTTCCGACTCGCCCACGAGGGGCTACACCTTC
CDR3: CASSSDSPTRGYTF

V: TRBV7-2
J: TRBJ1-4
D: .
size: .
DNA: TGTGCCAGCAGCGCACCAGGGAGCGTTGTCGAAAAACTGTTTTTT
CDR3: CASSAPGSVVEKLFF